The 2 T cell receptor beta chains listed next were all sequenced from one sample in a study of cytomegalovirus exposure and HLA in healthy donors. PCR primers comprised 60 Vbeta and 13 Jbeta primers. Sequencing used immunoSEQ multiplex PCR; TCRdb keeps in-frame clones, though not all of them. Of about 160,000 clones listed, approximately 82% were seen once; the top ten hold about 6.8%. The sequenced material came from PBMCs. The receptors were sampled from a man aged 45 to 65 in good health and CMV-seropositive.

This sequence joins TRBV7-9 and TRBJ2-3; the D gene is possibly TRBD2 (6 bases). The V end was cut by 1 base, the J end by 6 bases, with 14 bases between. CDR3 length: 15 residues. Looked up from germline, CDR1 is SEHNR and CDR2 is FQNEAQ (reference sequence). The CDR3: CASSLGQPGGDTQYF. The CDR3 DNA is TGTGCCAGCAGCTTAGGCCAGCCTGGGGGGGATACGCAGTATTTT.

J is TRBJ1-4 and V is TRBV6-1; the match to TRBD1 covers 7 bases. Looked up from germline, CDR1 is MNHNS and CDR2 is SASEGT. The length of the CDR3 is 15 residues. J lost 4 bases, V lost 6 bases, and 8 bases had no gene match. The CDR3 protein is CASRLTTGFNEKLFF. CDR3 sequence (DNA): TGTGCCAGCAGGTTAACGACAGGGTTTAATGAAAAACTGTTTTTT.